Given below is one T cell receptor beta chain in context. Its target is not known. This specimen belongs to a study of early T cells in non-severe SARS-CoV-2 infection. At the level of the study: Sequencing of unsorted whole blood was done on bulk RNA, leaving chains unpaired.

Researchers tagged individual cDNA molecules with unique molecular identifiers. TCRdb analysed the 5' RACE reads with MiXCR anew, one entry per CDR3 protein. Among roughly 56,000 distinct CDR3 sequences listed, approximately 9.3% were seen once. Study-wide results and limits: Using VDJdb, the matching emphasized anti-spike CD8 responses while missing private and CD4 specificities.

V lost 7 bases, J lost 3 bases, and 21 bases lay in between. The CDR3 runs 16 residues. CDR1 is MNHNY and CDR2 is SVGAGI in the germline V gene (reference sequence). The source material was whole blood. The source of this sequence is an adult who was a healthcare worker with PCR-confirmed SARS-CoV-2 infection or an uninfected control (not recorded which). The chain employs TRBV6-6 and TRBJ1-2, with D perhaps TRBD1 (6 bases). The CDR3 nucleotides read TGTGCCAGCAACTACGCTGGGGGGGGCGCAGACTATGGCTACACCTTC. Protein product: CASNYAGGGADYGYTF.